A selection of T cell receptor beta chains follows, all from one sample in a study of early T cells in non-severe SARS-CoV-2 infection. TCRdb re-derived calls from the 5' RACE reads in MiXCR, one entry per CDR3 protein. The data hold about 70,000 distinct CDR3 sequences, with around 10% observed a single time. The sample was whole blood, taken at baseline. These receptors were taken from an adult who was a healthcare worker with PCR-confirmed SARS-CoV-2 infection or an uninfected control (not recorded which). The donor label of this sample is uncertain. CDR3s include the opening cysteine and the closing phenylalanine or tryptophan. D genes are given only for firm matches. Not every row has a clone size; where given, it reads once, few, many or a size class.

j_call clone_size v_call d_call cdr3_nt cdr3_aa
TRBJ2-1 NA TRBV4-1 NA TGCGCCAGCAGCCCTAGGGGGGACCCCTACAATGAGCAGTTCTTC CASSPRGDPYNEQFF
TRBJ2-7 few TRBV2 TRBD2 TGTGCCAGCAGTGTGGGCTTAGCGGGAGCCTCCTACGAGCAGTACTTC CASSVGLAGASYEQYF
TRBJ2-7 NA TRBV7-2 NA TGTGCCAGCAGCCGAATGGTCCCCTACGAGCAGTACTTC CASSRMVPYEQYF
TRBJ2-7 few TRBV12-3/TRBV12-4 TRBD1 TGTGCCAGCAGCTTCGGACAGGGGCACTACGAGCAGTACTTC CASSFGQGHYEQYF
TRBJ1-4 many TRBV7-9 NA TGTGCCAGCAGCACCCGGGACGGTAATAGGAATGAAAAACTGTTTTTT CASSTRDGNRNEKLFF
TRBJ2-7 NA TRBV27 NA TGTGCCAGCAGTCATGGGCAGGGGGGCACCTACGAGCAGTACTTC CASSHGQGGTYEQYF
TRBJ1-1 few TRBV7-6 NA TGTGCCAGCAGCCCGACCCTGGTCACTGAAGCTTTCTTT CASSPTLVTEAFF
TRBJ1-6 many TRBV4-2 NA TGTGCCAGCAGCCAAGACCCAGGAAATAATTCACCCCTCCACTTT CASSQDPGNNSPLHF
TRBJ2-7 many TRBV5-6 TRBD2 TGTGCCAGCAGCACGAGGACTAGCGGCGGAGGGGAGCAGTACTTC CASSTRTSGGGEQYF
TRBJ2-5 NA TRBV5-1 NA TGCGCCAGCAGCTTGGGTCCCAAAGAATCGCCCCAGTACTTC CASSLGPKESPQYF
TRBJ2-2 many TRBV7-3 NA TGTGCCAGCAGCTTAAGCGCCACCAGGGGCGCCACCGGGGAGCTGTTTTTT CASSLSATRGATGELFF
TRBJ2-3 NA TRBV7-9 NA TGTGCCAGCAGCTACCCCACAGATACGCAGTATTTT CASSYPTDTQYF
TRBJ2-7 many TRBV4-2 NA TGTGCCAGCAGCCAAGTCTTAGGGCTTCGCCCCTACGAGCAGTACTTC CASSQVLGLRPYEQYF
TRBJ2-7 few TRBV18 TRBD1 TGTGCCAGCTCACCTCGGCAGGGGGATTACGAGCAGTACTTC CASSPRQGDYEQYF
TRBJ1-3 NA TRBV5-1 TRBD1 TGCGCCAGCAGCCTGGCCGGGACAGCTTTTTCTGGAAACACCATATATTTT CASSLAGTAFSGNTIYF
TRBJ2-5 NA TRBV18 NA TGTGCCAGCTCACCACCACCGCTTCGAGAGACCCAGTACTTC CASSPPPLRETQYF
TRBJ1-2 NA TRBV7-9 NA TGTGCCAGCAGGCCAACAGGACACCTTAACTATGGCTACACCTTC CASRPTGHLNYGYTF
TRBJ1-1 NA TRBV18 TRBD1 TGTGCCAGCTCCCCACCCGGGACAGGGGCGTTGTTTGAAGCTTTCTTT CASSPPGTGALFEAFF
TRBJ2-2 few TRBV7-2 NA TGTGCCAGCAGCTTAGGGCCAGACGGGAGCGGGGAGCTGTTTTTT CASSLGPDGSGELFF
TRBJ1-1 NA TRBV12-5 NA TGTGCTAGTGAACGGGGTCGCGAAGCTTTCTTT CASERGREAFF
TRBJ2-3 NA TRBV29-1 TRBD1 TGCAGCGAGACAGGGGATACAGATACGCAGTATTTT CSETGDTDTQYF
TRBJ2-7 few TRBV6-1 TRBD2 TGTGCCAGCAGTGAAGTGTCTAGCGGAGGCTCCTACGAGCAGTACTTC CASSEVSSGGSYEQYF
TRBJ1-5 NA TRBV19 NA TGTGCCAGTATCATGGTGGGGGACAATCAGCCCCAGCATTTT CASIMVGDNQPQHF
TRBJ2-7 many TRBV2 TRBD1 TGTGCCAGCAGTGTTCCTACAGGGGGCCGCACCTACGAGCAGTACTTC CASSVPTGGRTYEQYF
TRBJ2-7 many TRBV20-1 TRBD2 TGCAGTGCTAGATGGGGAGGGGTCTACGAGCAGTACTTC CSARWGGVYEQYF
TRBJ2-7 NA TRBV20-1 NA TGCAGTGCTAACCAGGGACACCACTCCTACGAGCAGTACTTC CSANQGHHSYEQYF
TRBJ2-3 NA TRBV20-1 NA TGCAGTGCTAGAGAGCCAGGGAGTAGCACGCAGTATTTT CSAREPGSSTQYF
TRBJ2-7 NA TRBV5-1 TRBD1 TGCGCCAGCAGCTTCTCCCGGTTGGGACAGGGTAGGGACGAGCAGTACTTC CASSFSRLGQGRDEQYF
TRBJ1-3 few TRBV29-1 NA TGCAGCGTTGAAGATCATATGACTGGAAACACCATATATTTT CSVEDHMTGNTIYF
TRBJ2-7 many TRBV27 NA TGTGCCAGCAAAATAGGACCCAGGGGACTTAAGTACGAGCAGTACTTC CASKIGPRGLKYEQYF
TRBJ1-1 few TRBV5-5 NA TGTGCCAGCAGCTTGGCCGGACAGCCTAGGGAAGCTTTCTTT CASSLAGQPREAFF
TRBJ1-1 NA TRBV9 NA TGTGCCAGCAGCGAGCTACAGGGAGGGGTTGAAGCTTTCTTT CASSELQGGVEAFF
TRBJ2-1 many TRBV7-8 TRBD2 TGTGCCAGCAGCTCGCTAGCGGGAGCATACAATGAGCAGTTCTTC CASSSLAGAYNEQFF
TRBJ1-1 few TRBV9 TRBD1 TGTGCCAGCAGGACAGGGGTAATGAACACTGAAGCTTTCTTT CASRTGVMNTEAFF
TRBJ2-1 many TRBV5-6 TRBD2 TGTGCCAGCAGCTTGGAACTAGCGCCCTACAATGAGCAGTTCTTC CASSLELAPYNEQFF
TRBJ2-7 few TRBV10-3 NA TGTGCTACAGAAAGCGGGACAGTCGACGAGCAGTACTTC CATESGTVDEQYF
TRBJ2-5 few TRBV2 TRBD2 TGTGCCAGCACTCGCCGGGGACTAGCGGGGTCCCAAGAGACCCAGTACTTC CASTRRGLAGSQETQYF
TRBJ2-5 many TRBV20-1 TRBD2 TGCAGTGCTAGAGTCGGGGGGGCAGAGACCCAGTACTTC CSARVGGAETQYF
TRBJ2-7 NA TRBV12-5 TRBD1 TGTGCTAGTGGTGTCCGCCCGGGACAGATCTTAAAGCAGTACTTC CASGVRPGQILKQYF
TRBJ2-3 many TRBV4-2 TRBD1 TGTGCCAGCAGCCCTACCATCCCGGGACAGGGTTCAGATACGCAGTATTTT CASSPTIPGQGSDTQYF
TRBJ2-2 few TRBV10-3 TRBD1 TGTGCCATCAGATCCTCCGGGACAGTTAACACCGGGGAGCTGTTTTTT CAIRSSGTVNTGELFF
TRBJ2-3 many TRBV14 NA TGTGCCAGCAGCCAAGATGAGCCCCCAGGGACACCGACGGCACGCACAGATACGCAGTATTTT CASSQDEPPGTPTARTDTQYF
TRBJ1-3 few TRBV20-1 NA TGCAGTGCTGTCTATGTAGGACCGGCTGGAAACACCATATATTTT CSAVYVGPAGNTIYF
TRBJ1-4 NA TRBV5-6 NA TGTGCCAGCAGCTCGCTAACAGGGACAACTAATGAAAAACTGTTTTTT CASSSLTGTTNEKLFF
TRBJ2-2 NA TRBV21-1 NA TGTGCCAGCAGCAAATGGGAGACCGAAACCGGGGAGCTGTTTTTT CASSKWETETGELFF
TRBJ2-5 many TRBV7-2 TRBD1 TGTGCCAGCAGCAGGGACAGCGGGACCCAGTACTTC CASSRDSGTQYF
TRBJ1-2 few TRBV4-3 TRBD1 TGCGCCAGCAGCCAAGGCCAGGACAGGCCTGCAGGAGGCTACACCTTC CASSQGQDRPAGGYTF